Detailed here is one TCR beta chain. From germline, CDR1 is SGHDN and CDR2 FVKESK. CDR3 length: 12 residues. V dropped 2 bases and J dropped 8 bases, with 8 bases sitting between them. The assay was immunoSEQ multiplex PCR, and TCRdb's table has in-frame clones only and misses some. The sample has about 70,000 clones, more than 85% seen once. These data belong to a study of T cell changes during pregnancy in multiple sclerosis. Material: peripheral blood, obtained in the first trimester of pregnancy. The receptor's source is a female donor with multiple sclerosis, enrolled in a pregnancy study. This chain connects TRBV14 to TRBJ2-3; perhaps TRBD2 as D (6 bases). The CDR3 bases are TGTGCCAGCAGCCAATCGCGGGGTACGCAGTATTTT. Translation gives CASSQSRGTQYF.